The 2 T cell receptor beta chains in this list originate from one sample, sequenced in a study of blood T cell repertoires in COVID-19. Profiling relied on immunoSEQ multiplex PCR, and the TCRdb table lists in-frame clones only, not all of them. The sample carries fewer than 80,000 clones, 90% recorded once. Sequencing input: peripheral blood. The receptors come from a human donor in a cohort sampled during active COVID-19.

The J gene is TRBJ2-1, the V gene TRBV4-2; 8 nucleotides match TRBD1. The V gene's germline CDR1 is LGHNA and CDR2 YNFKEQ. This CDR3 comprises 21 residues. V shed 4 bases, J shed 7 bases, and the junction held 27 bases outside the gene matches. The CDR3 reads CASSRRMRLTGAEPTGNEQFF. CDR3 in DNA: TGTGCCAGCAGCCGTCGTATGCGGCTGACAGGGGCGGAACCGACAGGTAATGAGCAGTTCTTC.

The CDR3 sequence: CASRAGVRYEQYF. DNA of the CDR3: TGTGCCAGCAGGGCAGGGGTCAGGTACGAGCAGTACTTC. This sequence joins TRBV7-2 and TRBJ2-7, with D perhaps TRBD1 (6 bases). This CDR3 is 13 amino acids long. Germline lookup yields CDR1 SGHTA and CDR2 FQGNSA. Trimming pared 6 bases from V and 4 bases from J, leaving 13 bases between.